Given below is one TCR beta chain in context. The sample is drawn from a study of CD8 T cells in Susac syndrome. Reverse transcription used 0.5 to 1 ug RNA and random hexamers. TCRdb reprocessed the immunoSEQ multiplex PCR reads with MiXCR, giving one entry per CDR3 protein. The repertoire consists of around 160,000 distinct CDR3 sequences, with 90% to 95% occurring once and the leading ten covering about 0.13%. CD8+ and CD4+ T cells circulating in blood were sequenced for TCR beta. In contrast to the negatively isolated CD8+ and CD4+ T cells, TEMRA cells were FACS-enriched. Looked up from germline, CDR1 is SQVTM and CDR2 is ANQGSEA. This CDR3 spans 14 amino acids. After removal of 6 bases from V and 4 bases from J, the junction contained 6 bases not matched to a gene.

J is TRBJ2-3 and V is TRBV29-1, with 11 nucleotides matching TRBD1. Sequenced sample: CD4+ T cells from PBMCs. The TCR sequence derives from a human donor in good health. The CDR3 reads CSVGGTGGADTQYF. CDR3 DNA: TGCAGCGTCGGAGGGACAGGGGGTGCAGATACGCAGTATTTT.